This T cell receptor beta chain was profiled in a study of blood T cells in healthy people across ages. Regarding the study as a whole: Without sorted subsets, naive and antigen-experienced compartments could not be conclusively compared. Roughly linear age-related decline in beta diversity appeared, significant by age 40. It was found that TCR beta diversity correlated strongly with the percentage of naive T cells.

Alongside a J-beta primer mix, a sample-barcoded 5' primer served in a second PCR lasting roughly 7 to 11 cycles. Tags on each cDNA molecule came from a template-switch adaptor with 12 random nucleotides. One entry per CDR3 protein results from TCRdb running MiXCR on the 5' RACE reads. The sample holds about 1,500,000 distinct CDR3 sequences, about 30% seen once. Germline CDR1 SGHRS, CDR2 YFSETQ. Deletions cut 4 bases from V and 4 bases from J, with 12 bases between. The CDR3 spans 14 residues. Regarding this clonotype: The antigen is undetermined.

The sample consisted of blood. The V call is TRBV5-1, the J call TRBJ1-5; D possibly corresponds to TRBD1 (6 bases). The sequence was collected from a woman in her 30s in good health. CDR3 nucleotide sequence: TGCGCCAGCAGCGCGGACAGCCTGAATCAGCCCCAGCATTTT. This translates into CASSADSLNQPQHF. Variable domain in full (rest from reference TRBV5-1 and TRBJ1-5): KAGVTQTPRYLIKTRGQQVTLSCSPISGHRSVSWYQQTPGQGLQFLFEYFSETQRNKGNFPGRFSGRQFSNSRSEMNVSTLELGDSALYLCASSADSLNQPQHFGDGTRLSIL.